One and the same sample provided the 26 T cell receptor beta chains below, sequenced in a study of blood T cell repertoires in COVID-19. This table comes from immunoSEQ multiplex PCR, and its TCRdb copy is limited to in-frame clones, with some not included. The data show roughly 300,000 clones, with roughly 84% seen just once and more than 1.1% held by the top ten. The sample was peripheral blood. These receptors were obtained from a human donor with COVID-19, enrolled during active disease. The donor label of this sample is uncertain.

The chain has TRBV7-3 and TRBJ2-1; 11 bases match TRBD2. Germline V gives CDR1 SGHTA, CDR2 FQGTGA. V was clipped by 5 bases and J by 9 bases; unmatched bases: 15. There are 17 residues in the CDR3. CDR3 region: CASSPPGVAGGLGEQFF. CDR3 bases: TGTGCCAGCAGCCCGCCGGGGGTAGCGGGAGGGCTCGGTGAGCAGTTCTTC.

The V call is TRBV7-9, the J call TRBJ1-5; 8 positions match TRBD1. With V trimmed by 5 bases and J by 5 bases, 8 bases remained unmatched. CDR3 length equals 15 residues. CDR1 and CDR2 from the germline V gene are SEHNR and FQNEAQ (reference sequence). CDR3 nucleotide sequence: TGTGCCAGCAGCGGCGGGACAGGCCTATATCAGCCCCAGCATTTT. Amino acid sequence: CASSGGTGLYQPQHF.

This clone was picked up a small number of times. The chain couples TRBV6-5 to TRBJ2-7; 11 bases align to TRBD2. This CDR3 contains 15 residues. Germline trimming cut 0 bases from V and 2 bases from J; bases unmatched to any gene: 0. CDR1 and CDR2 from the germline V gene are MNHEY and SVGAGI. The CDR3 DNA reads TGTGCCAGCAGTTACTCGACTAGCGGGACCTACGAGCAGTACTTC. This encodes CASSYSTSGTYEQYF.

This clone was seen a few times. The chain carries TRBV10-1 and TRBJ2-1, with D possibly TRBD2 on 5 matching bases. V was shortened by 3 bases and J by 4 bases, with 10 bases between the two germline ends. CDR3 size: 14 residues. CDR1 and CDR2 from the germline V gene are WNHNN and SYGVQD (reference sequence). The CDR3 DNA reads TGCGCCAGCAGTGACCCGAGGACTTACAATGAGCAGTTCTTC. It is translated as CASSDPRTYNEQFF.

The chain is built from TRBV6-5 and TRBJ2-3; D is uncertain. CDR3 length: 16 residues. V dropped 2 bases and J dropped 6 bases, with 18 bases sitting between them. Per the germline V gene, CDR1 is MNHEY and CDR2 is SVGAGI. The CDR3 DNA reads TGTGCCAGCAGTTACACTGGTCGGTACCCTTCGGATACGCAGTATTTT. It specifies CASSYTGRYPSDTQYF.

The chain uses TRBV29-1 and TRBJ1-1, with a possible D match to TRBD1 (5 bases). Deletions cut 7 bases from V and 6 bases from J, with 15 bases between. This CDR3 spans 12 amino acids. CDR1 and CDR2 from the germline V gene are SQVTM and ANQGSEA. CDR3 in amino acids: CSGGGIGPEAFF. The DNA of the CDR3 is TGCAGCGGCGGGGGAATTGGCCCTGAAGCTTTCTTT.

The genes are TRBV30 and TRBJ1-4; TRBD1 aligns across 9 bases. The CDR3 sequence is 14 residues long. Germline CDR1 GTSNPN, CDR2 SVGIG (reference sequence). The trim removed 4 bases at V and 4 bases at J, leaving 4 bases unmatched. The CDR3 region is CAWTTGGSNEKLFF. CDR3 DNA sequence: TGTGCCTGGACGACAGGGGGGAGTAATGAAAAACTGTTTTTT.

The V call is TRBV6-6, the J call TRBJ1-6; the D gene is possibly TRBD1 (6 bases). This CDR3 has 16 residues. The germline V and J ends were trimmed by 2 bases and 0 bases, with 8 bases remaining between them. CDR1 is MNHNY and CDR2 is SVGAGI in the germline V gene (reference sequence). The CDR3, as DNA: TGTGCCAGCAGTTACCCGGACAGCTCCTATAATTCACCCCTCCACTTT. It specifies CASSYPDSSYNSPLHF.

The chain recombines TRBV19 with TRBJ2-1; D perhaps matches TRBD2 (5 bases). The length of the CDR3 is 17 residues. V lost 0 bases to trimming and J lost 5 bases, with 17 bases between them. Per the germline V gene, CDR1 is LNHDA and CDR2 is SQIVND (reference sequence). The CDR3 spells CASSIDPRRLPHNEQFF. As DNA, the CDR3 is TGTGCCAGTAGTATAGACCCGAGGAGACTACCTCACAATGAGCAGTTCTTC.

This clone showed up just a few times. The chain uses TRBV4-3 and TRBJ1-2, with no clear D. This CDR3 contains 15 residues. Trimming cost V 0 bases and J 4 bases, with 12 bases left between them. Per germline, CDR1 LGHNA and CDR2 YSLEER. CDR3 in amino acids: CASSQDRGYFYGYTF. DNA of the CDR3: TGCGCCAGCAGCCAAGACCGGGGATACTTCTATGGCTACACCTTC.

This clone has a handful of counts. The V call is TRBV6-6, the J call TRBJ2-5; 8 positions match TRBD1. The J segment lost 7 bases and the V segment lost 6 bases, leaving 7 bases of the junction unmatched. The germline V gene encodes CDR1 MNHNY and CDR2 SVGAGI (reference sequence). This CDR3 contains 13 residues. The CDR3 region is CASRQTGVGTQYF. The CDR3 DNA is TGTGCCAGCAGACAGACAGGGGTCGGGACCCAGTACTTC.

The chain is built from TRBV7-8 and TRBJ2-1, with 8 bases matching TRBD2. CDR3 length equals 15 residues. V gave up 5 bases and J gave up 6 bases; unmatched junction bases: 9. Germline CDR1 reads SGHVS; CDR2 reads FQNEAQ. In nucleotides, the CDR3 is TGTGCCAGCAGCCCAGGGACTAGAGTTACCAATGAGCAGTTCTTC. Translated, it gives CASSPGTRVTNEQFF.

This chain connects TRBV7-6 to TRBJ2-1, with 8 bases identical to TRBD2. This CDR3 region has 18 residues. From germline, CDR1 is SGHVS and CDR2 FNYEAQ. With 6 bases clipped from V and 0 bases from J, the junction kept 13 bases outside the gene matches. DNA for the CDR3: TGTGCCAGCAGTAGAGGTAGCGGGACTATGATCTCCTACAATGAGCAGTTCTTC. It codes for CASSRGSGTMISYNEQFF.

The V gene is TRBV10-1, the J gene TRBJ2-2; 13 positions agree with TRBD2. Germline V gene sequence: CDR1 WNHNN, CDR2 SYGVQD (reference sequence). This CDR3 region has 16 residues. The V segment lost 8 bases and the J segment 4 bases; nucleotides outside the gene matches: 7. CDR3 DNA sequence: TGCGCCAGCGGCACTAGCGGGAGGGCGGGCACCGGGGAGCTGTTTTTT. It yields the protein CASGTSGRAGTGELFF.

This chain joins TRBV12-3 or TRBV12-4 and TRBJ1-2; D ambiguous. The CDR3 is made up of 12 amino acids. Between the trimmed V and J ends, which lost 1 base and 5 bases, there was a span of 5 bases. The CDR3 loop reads CASSLERYGYTF. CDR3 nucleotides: TGTGCCAGCAGTTTAGAGAGATATGGCTACACCTTC.

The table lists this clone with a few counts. CDR3 nucleotide sequence: TGTGCCAGCAGTGAACTACGACAGGGGGGTACTGAAGCTTTCTTT. Translated, it gives CASSELRQGGTEAFF. The gene calls are TRBV2 and TRBJ1-1, with TRBD1 matching over 9 bases. The germline CDR1 and CDR2 sequences are SNHLY and FYNNEI. The V and J ends lost 2 bases and 5 bases, in that order; junction bases with no gene match: 6. The CDR3 has 15 amino acids.

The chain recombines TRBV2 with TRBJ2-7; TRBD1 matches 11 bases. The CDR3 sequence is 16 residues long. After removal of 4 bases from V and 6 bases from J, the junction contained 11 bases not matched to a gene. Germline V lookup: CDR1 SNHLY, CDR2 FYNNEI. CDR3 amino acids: CASSVRTGGDGGEQYF. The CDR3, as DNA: TGTGCCAGCAGTGTTCGGACAGGGGGCGACGGCGGCGAGCAGTACTTC.

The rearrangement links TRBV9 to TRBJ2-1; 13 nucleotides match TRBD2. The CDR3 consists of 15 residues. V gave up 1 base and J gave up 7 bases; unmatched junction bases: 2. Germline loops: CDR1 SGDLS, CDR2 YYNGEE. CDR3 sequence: CASSVRTSGSNEQFF. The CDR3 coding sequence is TGTGCCAGCAGCGTAAGGACTAGCGGGAGTAATGAGCAGTTCTTC.

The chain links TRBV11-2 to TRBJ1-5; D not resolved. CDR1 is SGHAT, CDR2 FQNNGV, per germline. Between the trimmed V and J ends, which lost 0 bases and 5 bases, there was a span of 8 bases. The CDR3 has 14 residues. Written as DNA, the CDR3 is TGTGCCAGCAGCTTAGACGGTCCGGATCAGCCCCAGCATTTT. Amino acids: CASSLDGPDQPQHF.

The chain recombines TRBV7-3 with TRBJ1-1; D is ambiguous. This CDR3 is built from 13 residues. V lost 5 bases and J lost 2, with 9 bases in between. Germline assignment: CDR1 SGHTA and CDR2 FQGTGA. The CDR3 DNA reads TGTGCCAGCAGCATAGAGGTCAACACTGAAGCTTTCTTT. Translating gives CASSIEVNTEAFF.

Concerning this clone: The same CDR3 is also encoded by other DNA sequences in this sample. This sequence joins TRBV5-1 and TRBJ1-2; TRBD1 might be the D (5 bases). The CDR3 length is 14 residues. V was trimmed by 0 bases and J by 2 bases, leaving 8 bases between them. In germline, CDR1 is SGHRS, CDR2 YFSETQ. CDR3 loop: CASSLGQGNYGYTF. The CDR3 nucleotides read TGCGCCAGCAGCTTGGGGCAGGGAAACTATGGCTACACCTTC. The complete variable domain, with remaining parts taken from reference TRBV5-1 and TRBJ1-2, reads KAGVTQTPRYLIKTRGQQVTLSCSPISGHRSVSWYQQTPGQGLQFLFEYFSETQRNKGNFPGRFSGRQFSNSRSEMNVSTLELGDSALYLCASSLGQGNYGYTFGSGTRLTVV.

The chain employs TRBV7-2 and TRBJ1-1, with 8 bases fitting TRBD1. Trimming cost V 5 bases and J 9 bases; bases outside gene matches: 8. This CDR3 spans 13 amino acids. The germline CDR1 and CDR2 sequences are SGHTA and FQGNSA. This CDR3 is CASSPEDRAKAFF. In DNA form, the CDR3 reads TGTGCCAGCAGCCCCGAGGACAGGGCCAAAGCTTTCTTT.

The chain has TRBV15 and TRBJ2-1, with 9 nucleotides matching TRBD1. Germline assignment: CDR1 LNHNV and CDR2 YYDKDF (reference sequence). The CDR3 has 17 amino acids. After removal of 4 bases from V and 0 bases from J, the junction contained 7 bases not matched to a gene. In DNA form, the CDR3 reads TGTGCCACCAGCATGGACAGGGGCCCTCCCTCCTACAATGAGCAGTTCTTC. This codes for CATSMDRGPPSYNEQFF.

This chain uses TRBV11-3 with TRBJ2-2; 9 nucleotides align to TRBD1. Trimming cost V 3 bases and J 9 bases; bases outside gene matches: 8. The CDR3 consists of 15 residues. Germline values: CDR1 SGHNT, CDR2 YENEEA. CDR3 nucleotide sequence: TGTGCCAGCAGCTTCGGACAGGGGAGTACCAGGGAGCTGTTTTTT. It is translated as CASSFGQGSTRELFF.

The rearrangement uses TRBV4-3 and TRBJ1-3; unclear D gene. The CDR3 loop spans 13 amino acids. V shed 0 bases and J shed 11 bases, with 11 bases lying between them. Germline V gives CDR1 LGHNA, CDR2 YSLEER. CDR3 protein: CASSQEFRVPIYF. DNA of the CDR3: TGCGCCAGCAGCCAAGAGTTCCGGGTCCCCATATATTTT.

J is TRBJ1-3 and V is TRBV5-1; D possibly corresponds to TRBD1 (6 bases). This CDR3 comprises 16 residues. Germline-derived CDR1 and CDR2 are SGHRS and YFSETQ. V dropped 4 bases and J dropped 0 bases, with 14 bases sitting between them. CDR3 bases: TGCGCCAGCAGCATAACAGGGCCCGACTCTGGAAACACCATATATTTT. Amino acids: CASSITGPDSGNTIYF. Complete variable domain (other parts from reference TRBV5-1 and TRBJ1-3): KAGVTQTPRYLIKTRGQQVTLSCSPISGHRSVSWYQQTPGQGLQFLFEYFSETQRNKGNFPGRFSGRQFSNSRSEMNVSTLELGDSALYLCASSITGPDSGNTIYFGEGSWLTVV.